The T cell receptor (beta chain) described here comes from a study of cytomegalovirus exposure and HLA in healthy donors. The CDR3 is made up of 13 amino acids. V lost 11 bases, J lost 0 bases, and 5 bases stayed unmatched. Germline-derived CDR1 and CDR2 are SNHLY and FYNNEI. This clone has only a few counts. As yet, its antigen is unknown. The PCR ran on 60 Vbeta and 13 Jbeta primers. Only in-frame clones appear in the TCRdb table, and some are missing; sequencing was by immunoSEQ multiplex PCR. The sample records some 270,000 clones, 80% being singletons. Overall study findings and caveats: Presence/absence analyses treated sequencing depth as roughly uniform across donors. The study reported that TCR beta sequences accurately predicted HLA-A and HLA-B alleles in most subjects.

The chain links TRBV2 to TRBJ2-7, with 9 bases aligning to TRBD1. The receptor's source is a girl aged 2-10 years in good health and CMV-seronegative. Source material: PBMCs. This CDR3 reads CAGQDRGSYEQYF. The CDR3 DNA reads TGTGCCGGACAGGACAGGGGCTCCTACGAGCAGTACTTC.